This TCR beta chain was profiled in a study of T cells in Graves' hyperthyroidism and ophthalmopathy. Study as a whole: Any treatment followed the collection of peripheral blood at initial diagnosis.

The CDR3 runs 12 residues. The V gene's germline CDR1 is MNHNS and CDR2 SASEGT. V lost 7 bases and J 10 bases, leaving 16 bases between the germline ends. Broader study findings: Most thyroid clonotypes with frequency above 0.001 were detected in blood.

Note on this clonotype: Its antigen is as yet unknown.

TCR beta CDR3 regions were amplified from RNA. The primer set for the first-round RT-PCR of the TCR CDR3 was HTBI. TCRdb reanalysed the multiplex PCR reads using MiXCR and keeps one entry per CDR3 protein. The sample contains approximately 480,000 distinct CDR3 sequences, about 20% of which appear only once. The specimen was blood. The origin of this receptor is a man in his late teens or twenties with Graves' hyperthyroidism. The chain joins TRBV6-1 to TRBJ1-2; D gene uncertain. DNA of the CDR3: TGTGCCAGCATCCGGACTTCCTTGGACTACACCTTC. Amino acid sequence: CASIRTSLDYTF.